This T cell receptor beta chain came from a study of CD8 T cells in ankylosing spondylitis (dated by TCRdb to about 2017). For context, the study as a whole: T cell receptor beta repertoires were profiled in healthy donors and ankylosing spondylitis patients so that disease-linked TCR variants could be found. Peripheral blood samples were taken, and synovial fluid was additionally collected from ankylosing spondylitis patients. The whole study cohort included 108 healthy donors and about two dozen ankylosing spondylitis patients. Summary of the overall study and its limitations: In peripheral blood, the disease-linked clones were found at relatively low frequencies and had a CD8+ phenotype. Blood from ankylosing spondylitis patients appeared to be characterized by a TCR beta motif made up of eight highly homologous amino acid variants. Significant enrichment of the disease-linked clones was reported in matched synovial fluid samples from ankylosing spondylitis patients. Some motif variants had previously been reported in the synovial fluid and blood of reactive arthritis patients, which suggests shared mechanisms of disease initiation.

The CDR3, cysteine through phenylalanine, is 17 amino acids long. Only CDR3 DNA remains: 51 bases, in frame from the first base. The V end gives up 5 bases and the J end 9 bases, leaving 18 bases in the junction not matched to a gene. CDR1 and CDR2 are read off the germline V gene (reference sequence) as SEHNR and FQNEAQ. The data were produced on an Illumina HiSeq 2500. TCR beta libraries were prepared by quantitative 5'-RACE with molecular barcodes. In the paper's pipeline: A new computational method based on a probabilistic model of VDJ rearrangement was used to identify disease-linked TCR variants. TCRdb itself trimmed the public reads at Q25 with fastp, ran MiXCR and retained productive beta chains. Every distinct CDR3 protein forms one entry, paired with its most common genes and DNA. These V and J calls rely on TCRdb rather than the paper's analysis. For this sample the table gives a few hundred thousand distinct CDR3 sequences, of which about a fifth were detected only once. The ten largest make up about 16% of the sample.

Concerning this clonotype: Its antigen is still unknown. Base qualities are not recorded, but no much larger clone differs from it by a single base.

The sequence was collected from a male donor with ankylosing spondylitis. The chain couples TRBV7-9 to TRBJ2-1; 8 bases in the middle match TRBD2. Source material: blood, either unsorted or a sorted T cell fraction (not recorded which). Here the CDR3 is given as CASSRTKTSGRGGEQFF. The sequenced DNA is TGTGCCAGCAGCCGAACAAAAACTAGCGGCAGGGGCGGTGAGCAGTTCTTC.